The sequence of this T cell receptor beta chain was determined in a study of cytomegalovirus exposure and HLA in healthy donors. Study summary: Caucasian-associated ancestry cluster membership applied to 75% to 85% of several hundred genotyped donors. Whole-study results and caveats: Reports described diagnosis of cytomegalovirus status by the classifier as highly specific and sensitive. Associated with HLA alleles at 0.05 false discovery rate in a later analysis were over 15,000 TCR beta sequences.

For this clone: The antigen is undetermined.

This CDR3 comprises 13 residues. V shed 10 bases, J shed 1 base, and the junction held 6 bases outside the gene matches. Germline lookup yields CDR1 LNHDA and CDR2 SQIVND (reference sequence). With 60 Vbeta and 13 Jbeta primers, the PCR was carried out. TCRdb's copy holds only in-frame clones and misses some; the assay was immunoSEQ multiplex PCR. The data show around 120,000 clones, with more than 60% seen just once and more than 4.5% held by the top ten. When sampled, the donors appeared nominally healthy, though they likely had unrecorded immune exposures. The TCR was taken from a female donor in good health and CMV-seropositive. The V and J genes are TRBV19 and TRBJ1-1; 7 positions match TRBD1. The source material was PBMCs. CDR3 coding DNA: TGTGCCACCAGGGACAGTCCGAACACTGAAGCTTTCTTT. This codes for CATRDSPNTEAFF.